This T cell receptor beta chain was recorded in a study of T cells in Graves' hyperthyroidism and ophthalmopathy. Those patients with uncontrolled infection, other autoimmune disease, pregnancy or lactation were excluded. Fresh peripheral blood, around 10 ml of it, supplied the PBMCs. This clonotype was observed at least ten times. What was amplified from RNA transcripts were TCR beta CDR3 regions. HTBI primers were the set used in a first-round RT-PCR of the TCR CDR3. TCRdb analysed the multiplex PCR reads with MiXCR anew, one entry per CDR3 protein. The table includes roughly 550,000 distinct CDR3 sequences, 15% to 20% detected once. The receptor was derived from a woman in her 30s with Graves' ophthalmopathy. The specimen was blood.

The CDR3 DNA sequence: TGTGCCAGCAGCGTAGGAGTTTCTGGGGCGGAGACCCAGTACTTC. This gives the protein CASSVGVSGAETQYF. The chain is built from TRBV11-1 and TRBJ2-5, with D possibly TRBD1 on 5 matching bases. Germline CDR1 reads SGHAT; CDR2 reads FQDESV (reference sequence). This CDR3 comprises 15 residues. V was shortened by 5 bases and J by 5 bases, with 18 bases between the two germline ends.